Many counts were recorded for the clone carrying this T cell receptor beta chain. Germline-derived CDR1 and CDR2 are KGHDR and SFDVKD. Trimming removed 4 bases from V and 4 bases from J, with 10 bases in between. The CDR3 extends over 13 amino acids. The record originates from a study of patients and donors after allogeneic stem cell transplantation. TCRdb reprocessed the RT-PCR reads via MiXCR and lists one record per CDR3 protein. The sample contains roughly 940,000 distinct CDR3 sequences, 18% of which appear only once. The sample was blood, either unsorted or a sorted T cell fraction (not recorded which). The chain carries TRBV24-1 and TRBJ2-7; D gene uncertain. The TCR originated in a human donor who was either an allogeneic HSCT recipient or a stem cell or donor lymphocyte infusion donor (not recorded which). It is not recorded whose cells these are; they may come from a transplant donor. The CDR3 DNA sequence: TGTGCCACCAGTGACCCCCTCCATTACGAGCAGTACTTC. Protein product: CATSDPLHYEQYF.